This T cell receptor beta chain came from a study of cytomegalovirus exposure and HLA in healthy donors. Donors likely had unrecorded immune exposures despite being nominally healthy when sampled. Trimming removed 1 base from V and 7 bases from J, with 8 bases in between. CDR3 size: 13 residues. CDR1 and CDR2 from the germline V gene are MGHRA and YSYEKL. Primers: 60 Vbeta forward and 13 Jbeta reverse. TCRdb's table, derived via immunoSEQ multiplex PCR, lists solely in-frame clones and lacks some. The data show 90,000 or so clones, about four fifths seen once. Sample: PBMCs. V and J are TRBV4-1 and TRBJ2-1, with D possibly being TRBD1 (6 bases). The clonotype comes from a woman in her thirties or forties in good health and CMV-seronegative. CDR3 in amino acids: CASSQGQGNEQFF. The DNA of the CDR3 is TGCGCCAGCAGCCAAGGGCAGGGGAATGAGCAGTTCTTC.